Following are 29 T cell receptor beta chains from one sample sequenced in a study of cytomegalovirus exposure and HLA in healthy donors. Primers for the PCR totalled 60 Vbeta and 13 Jbeta. The protocol was immunoSEQ multiplex PCR, while the TCRdb copy is restricted to in-frame clones and leaves out a portion. The table has about 190,000 clones, around 80% seen once; the top ten hold about 5.7%. Sequencing used PBMCs. The receptors were gathered from a middle-aged man in good health and CMV-seropositive.

This clone appeared a few times. The chain uses TRBV19 and TRBJ2-1, with TRBD1 matching over 9 bases. Germline loops: CDR1 LNHDA, CDR2 SQIVND (reference sequence). V was pared by 4 bases and J by 9 bases, with 7 bases of the junction left unmatched. The CDR3 is made up of 14 amino acids. The CDR3 sequence is CASSTQTGGVEQFF. The CDR3 nucleotides read TGTGCCAGTAGTACCCAGACAGGGGGTGTTGAGCAGTTCTTC.

The gene calls are TRBV18 and TRBJ1-5; TRBD1 matches at 8 bases. After removal of 3 bases from V and 6 bases from J, the junction contained 4 bases not matched to a gene. The germline gives CDR1 KGHSH, CDR2 LQKENI. The CDR3 sequence is 14 residues long. CDR3 DNA sequence: TGTGCCAGCTCACCCGGGACAGGCATTCAGCCCCAGCATTTT. Protein product: CASSPGTGIQPQHF.

The gene calls are TRBV15 and TRBJ1-2; TRBD1 might be the D (5 bases). Trimming cost V 9 bases and J 7 bases, with 15 bases left between them. The CDR3 spans 12 residues. CDR1 is LNHNV, CDR2 YYDKDF, per germline (reference sequence). CDR3 protein: CATARDFSGYTF. The CDR3 bases are TGTGCCACGGCACGGGACTTTTCTGGCTACACCTTC.

The sample holds one count of this clone. The genes are TRBV7-9 and TRBJ2-6; 12 bases are shared with TRBD1. The germline CDR1 and CDR2 sequences are SEHNR and FQNEAQ (reference sequence). Trimming cost V 1 base and J 2 bases; bases outside gene matches: 6. This CDR3 is 19 amino acids long. The CDR3 bases are TGTGCCAGCAGCTTAGTTGGGGGACAGGGGGCGGCTGGGGCCAACGTCCTGACTTTC. Its translation: CASSLVGGQGAAGANVLTF.

The V call is TRBV9, the J call TRBJ1-2; no firm D call. CDR3 size: 15 residues. Germline CDR1 and CDR2: SGDLS and YYNGEE. Trimming took off 3 bases at V and 6 bases at J, with 18 bases between the two ends. CDR3 nucleotides: TGTGCCAGCAGCGCCGGACCTTACGGACTGAATGGCTACACCTTC. Amino acids: CASSAGPYGLNGYTF.

The rearrangement uses TRBV19 and TRBJ2-5, with 10 bases that match TRBD1. The DNA end is more similar to TRBJ2-7, so the J call may be wrong. CDR1 and CDR2 from the germline V gene are LNHDA and SQIVND (reference sequence). The CDR3 consists of 14 residues. Here the CDR3 DNA reads TGTGCCAGTAGTCTGACAGGGGGCCGCTACGAGCAGTACTTC. It yields the protein CASSLTGGRYEQYF.

CDR3 coding DNA: TGCGCCAGCAGACGGGACAGTCTCTACGAGCAGTACTTC. Translation gives CASRRDSLYEQYF. This chain connects TRBV5-1 to TRBJ2-7; TRBD1 aligns across 7 bases. Germline V gene sequence: CDR1 SGHRS, CDR2 YFSETQ. The V gene end was trimmed by 5 bases and the J gene end by 3 bases; junction bases not matched to a gene: 5. The CDR3 totals 13 residues.

The chain has TRBV6-5 and TRBJ2-7; TRBD1 aligns across 10 bases. Germline V CDR1 and CDR2: MNHEY, SVGAGI. The CDR3 contains 14 residues. After removal of 4 bases from V and 7 bases from J, the junction contained 7 bases not matched to a gene. CDR3 DNA sequence: TGTGCCAGCAGTTTGACAGGGGGCGACGGGGAGCAGTACTTC. Amino acid sequence: CASSLTGGDGEQYF.

The chain couples TRBV19 to TRBJ2-7; 10 nucleotides align to TRBD1. The germline V gene has CDR1 LNHDA and CDR2 SQIVND (reference sequence). The CDR3 extends over 13 amino acids. Unmatched junction bases numbered 1, after V lost 6 bases and J lost 2 bases. CDR3 bases: TGTGCCAGTAGGGGGACAGGGGCCTACGAGCAGTACTTC. Its translation: CASRGTGAYEQYF.

The rearrangement joins TRBV5-4 to TRBJ1-2; weak D call: TRBD1 (5 bases). The CDR3 covers 13 residues. Trimming cost V 0 bases and J 8 bases, with 11 bases left between them. Germline V CDR1 and CDR2: SGHNT, YYREEE (reference sequence). The CDR3 reads CASSLVMGPGYTF. CDR3 DNA sequence: TGTGCCAGCAGCTTGGTCATGGGGCCCGGCTACACCTTC.

The chain employs TRBV7-3 and TRBJ2-5, with D possibly TRBD1 on 5 matching bases. The germline V gene has CDR1 SGHTA and CDR2 FQGTGA. This CDR3 region has 14 residues. V dropped 5 bases and J dropped 5 bases, with 15 bases sitting between them. The CDR3: CASSLTGDSETQYF. CDR3 bases: TGTGCCAGCAGCCTCACAGGAGACTCCGAGACCCAGTACTTC.

This chain uses TRBV27 with TRBJ2-5; tentatively, D is TRBD2 (7 bases). Germline lookup yields CDR1 MNHEY and CDR2 SMNVEV (reference sequence). Trimming cost V 2 bases and J 2 bases, with 15 bases left between them. This CDR3 is 16 amino acids long. This CDR3 reads CASSLIGGGLQETQYF. CDR3 DNA sequence: TGTGCCAGCAGTTTAATAGGCGGGGGCTTACAAGAGACCCAGTACTTC.

The chain joins TRBV28 to TRBJ2-1, with D maybe TRBD1 (5 bases). The CDR3 contains 11 residues. The V end lost 5 bases, the J end lost 11 bases, and 10 bases lay between the germline ends. The V gene's germline CDR1 is MDHEN and CDR2 SYDVKM. DNA for the CDR3: TGTGCCAGCAGTCTCCGACAGAAGCAGTTCTTC. Its protein product is CASSLRQKQFF.

The chain links TRBV14 to TRBJ1-2; D ambiguous. From germline, CDR1 is SGHDN and CDR2 FVKESK. CDR3 size: 15 residues. The V end lost 0 bases, the J end lost 4 bases, and 12 bases lay between the germline ends. CDR3 loop: CASSQDPSLVYGYTF. CDR3 sequence (DNA): TGTGCCAGCAGCCAAGATCCCAGTCTCGTCTATGGCTACACCTTC. The full variable domain, rest sourced from reference TRBV14 and TRBJ1-2, is EAGVTQFPSHSVIEKGQTVTLRCDPISGHDNLYWYRRVMGKEIKFLLHFVKESKQDESGMPNNRFLAERTGGTYSTLKVQPAELEDSGVYFCASSQDPSLVYGYTFGSGTRLTVV.

The chain joins TRBV9 to TRBJ2-3, with D tentatively TRBD2 (5 bases). The V gene lost 0 bases and the J gene lost 4 bases, with 21 bases spanning the gap. The CDR3 loop spans 18 amino acids. The germline V gene has CDR1 SGDLS and CDR2 YYNGEE. The CDR3 nucleotides are TGTGCCAGCAGCGTAGAGAGGGAGTTTGAGACACACGCAGATACGCAGTATTTT. Its translation is CASSVEREFETHADTQYF.

This chain uses TRBV4-3 with TRBJ1-2, with 7 bases that match TRBD1. Looked up from germline, CDR1 is LGHNA and CDR2 is YSLEER. The V and J ends lost 1 base and 0 bases, in that order; junction bases with no gene match: 14. The CDR3 contains 19 residues. This CDR3 reads CASSQVWVHRGSSNYGYTF. The CDR3 nucleotides read TGCGCCAGCAGCCAAGTCTGGGTGCACAGGGGAAGCTCTAACTATGGCTACACCTTC.

This clone appeared once. This chain links TRBV7-9 with TRBJ1-2; D call uncertain. Trimming stripped 2 bases from V and 6 bases from J, with 10 bases between. Germline V CDR1 and CDR2: SEHNR, FQNEAQ (reference sequence). This CDR3 region has 13 residues. CDR3 sequence (DNA): TGTGCCAGCAGCTTATTGCCGGTCGATGGCTACACCTTC. Translating it yields CASSLLPVDGYTF.

This clone has only a few counts. The V gene is TRBV6-1, the J gene TRBJ1-1; D remains ambiguous. The V gene lost 4 bases and the J gene lost 7 bases, with 7 bases spanning the gap. Germline assignment: CDR1 MNHNS and CDR2 SASEGT. The CDR3 is made up of 11 amino acids. The CDR3 region has the DNA TGTGCCAGCAGTGGAGAGTTTGAAGCTTTCTTT. It codes for CASSGEFEAFF.

The V gene is TRBV2, the J gene TRBJ2-1; TRBD2 matches 14 bases. This CDR3 is 15 amino acids long. Germline CDR1 reads SNHLY; CDR2 reads FYNNEI. V trimming: 7 bases; J trimming: 7 bases; junction bases outside the gene matches: 6. In DNA, the CDR3 is TGTGCCAGCAATAGACTAGCGGGGGGGCAAAATGAGCAGTTCTTC. It specifies CASNRLAGGQNEQFF.

The gene calls are TRBV9 and TRBJ1-1; no reliable D call. The ends were cut back, 4 bases at V and 6 bases at J, with 13 bases in the middle. CDR3 size: 13 residues. Germline CDR1 reads SGDLS; CDR2 reads YYNGEE. CDR3 coding DNA: TGTGCCAGCAGCCCCCGAACTATGGCTGAAGCTTTCTTT. Amino acids: CASSPRTMAEAFF.

This clone was seen a handful of times. The CDR3 coding sequence is TGTGCCAGCAGCACCTGGACAAGCACAGATACGCAGTATTTT. The encoded protein is CASSTWTSTDTQYF. The V gene is TRBV7-2, the J gene TRBJ2-3; a weak D match, TRBD1 (5 bases). Germline V lookup: CDR1 SGHTA, CDR2 FQGNSA. This CDR3 spans 14 amino acids. V was pared by 5 bases and J by 0 bases, with 9 bases between.

The CDR3 spells CASGLVELSVAGDHEQFF. The CDR3 bases are TGTGCTAGCGGCTTAGTAGAATTGTCAGTAGCGGGGGATCATGAGCAGTTCTTC. This chain connects TRBV7-7 to TRBJ2-1; 9 bases align to TRBD2. The V gene's germline CDR1 is SSHAT and CDR2 FNYEAQ (reference sequence). This CDR3 spans 18 amino acids.

The count of this clone is one. The J gene is TRBJ2-7, the V gene TRBV19, with D perhaps matching TRBD1 (6 bases). This CDR3 comprises 14 residues. V was cut by 6 bases and J by 6 bases, with 18 bases left in between. CDR1 LNHDA and CDR2 SQIVND come from the germline V gene (reference sequence). The CDR3 reads CASRSSRTVGEQYF. CDR3 in DNA: TGTGCCAGTAGATCCTCCAGGACAGTGGGCGAGCAGTACTTC.

CDR3 in amino acids: CASSSVGGSLSYEQYF. The CDR3 nucleotides are TGCGCCAGCAGCTCCGTCGGAGGATCCCTCTCCTACGAGCAGTACTTC. The J gene is TRBJ2-7, the V gene TRBV5-1, with TRBD2 as a possible D gene (5 bases). This CDR3 contains 16 residues. The V gene lost 3 bases and the J gene lost 0 bases, with 16 bases spanning the gap. Germline assignment: CDR1 SGHRS and CDR2 YFSETQ.

The rearrangement uses TRBV9 and TRBJ1-3; 10 positions agree with TRBD1. CDR1 and CDR2 (germline): SGDLS, YYNGEE. The CDR3 loop spans 16 amino acids. The V gene end was trimmed by 4 bases and the J gene end by 1 base; junction bases not matched to a gene: 5. The CDR3 spells CASSTLDRGSGNTIYF. As DNA, the CDR3 is TGTGCCAGCAGCACCCTGGACAGGGGGTCTGGAAACACCATATATTTT. Full variable domain (rest looked up from reference TRBV9 and TRBJ1-3): DSGVTQTPKHLITATGQRVTLRCSPRSGDLSVYWYQQSLDQGLQFLIQYYNGEERAKGNILERFSAQQFPDLHSELNLSSLELGDSALYFCASSTLDRGSGNTIYFGEGSWLTVV.

The J gene is TRBJ2-7, the V gene TRBV28; 9 bases align to TRBD2. The V segment lost 1 base and the J segment 1 base; nucleotides outside the gene matches: 8. This CDR3 contains 17 residues. The V gene's germline CDR1 is MDHEN and CDR2 SYDVKM. CDR3 bases: TGTGCCAGCAGTTTATCAGCGGGGGGCCTCAGGTCCTACGAGCAGTACTTC. This gives the protein CASSLSAGGLRSYEQYF.

This chain's CDR3 is CASSLLAGSSYNEQFF. The CDR3, as DNA: TGTGCCAGCAGCTTACTAGCGGGGAGCTCCTACAATGAGCAGTTCTTC. The chain carries TRBV7-2 and TRBJ2-1; 9 positions match TRBD2. The CDR3 has 16 residues. The V and J ends lost 2 bases and 0 bases, in that order; junction bases with no gene match: 2. Germline values: CDR1 SGHTA, CDR2 FQGNSA.

The V and J genes are TRBV5-1 and TRBJ1-2, with 8 bases aligning to TRBD1. Germline CDR1 and CDR2: SGHRS and YFSETQ. The CDR3 extends over 13 amino acids. The V and J ends lost 0 bases and 6 bases, in that order; junction bases with no gene match: 1. CDR3 sequence: CASSLEGQDGYTF. CDR3 DNA: TGCGCCAGCAGCTTGGAGGGACAGGATGGCTACACCTTC.

The rearrangement links TRBV29-1 to TRBJ2-5, with 7 bases identical to TRBD2. The J call could be wrong; TRBJ2-7 is a better fit for the DNA end. Germline-derived CDR1 and CDR2 are SQVTM and ANQGSEA. CDR3 length equals 16 residues. As DNA, the CDR3 is TGCAGCGTTGAATGGGCATTGGGGGGGAGCTCCTACGAGCAGTACTTC. Translating gives CSVEWALGGSSYEQYF.